This TCR beta chain was identified during a study of cytomegalovirus exposure and HLA in healthy donors. Study context: A previous analysis identified around 120 million unique TCR beta sequences derived from 180 million or so T cells. The early release's HLA-typed donors yielded 65 million to 85 million unique TCRs.

This PCR relied on a set of 60 Vbeta primers and 13 Jbeta primers. Data came from immunoSEQ multiplex PCR; TCRdb stores just in-frame clones and leaves some out. The table includes approximately 97,000 clones, 63% detected once. On this clone itself: Its target is not known.

Findings and caveats of the study: Earlier analysis found most TCR beta V segments productive about 87% or about 30% of the time.

This CDR3 spans 17 amino acids. The germline V gene encodes CDR1 SGHDN and CDR2 FVKESK. V was clipped by 0 bases and J by 8 bases; unmatched bases: 9. The sample comprised PBMCs. The sequence was collected from a human donor in good health. The chain joins TRBV14 to TRBJ2-1; 11 nucleotides agree with TRBD2. In DNA, the CDR3 is TGTGCCAGCAGCCAAGATGTTGTGACTAGCGGGACCCATGAGCAGTTCTTC. Translating it yields CASSQDVVTSGTHEQFF.